This T cell receptor (beta chain) was sequenced in a study of cytomegalovirus exposure and HLA in healthy donors. In the study overall: Across some 400 genotyped donors, about 80% landed in the Caucasian-associated ancestry cluster.

Germline V gene lookup returns CDR1 SNHLY and CDR2 FYNNEI. J was trimmed by 2 bases and V by 6 bases; bases with no gene match: 5. The CDR3 length is 14 residues. Overall study results and limits: It was reported in a later analysis that an Asian-associated ancestry cluster showed fewer N-insertions than the 666-donor mean. A later analysis linked around 15,000 TCR beta sequences to HLA alleles at 0.05 false discovery rate.

The primer mix had 60 Vbeta and 13 Jbeta primers. Clones were read by immunoSEQ multiplex PCR, and TCRdb kept only the in-frame ones, dropping some. The sample shows more than 100,000 clones, approximately 66% of them seen only once. Nominal health characterized the donors when sampled, though unrecorded immune exposures were likely. A note on this clone: Its target is not known.

The rearrangement links TRBV2 to TRBJ2-3; 7 nucleotides agree with TRBD1. This sequence was found in a woman aged 40-49 years in good health and CMV-seropositive. The specimen was PBMCs. CDR3 coding DNA: TGTGCCAGCAGGTGGGACAGCCACACAGATACGCAGTATTTT. It codes for CASRWDSHTDTQYF.